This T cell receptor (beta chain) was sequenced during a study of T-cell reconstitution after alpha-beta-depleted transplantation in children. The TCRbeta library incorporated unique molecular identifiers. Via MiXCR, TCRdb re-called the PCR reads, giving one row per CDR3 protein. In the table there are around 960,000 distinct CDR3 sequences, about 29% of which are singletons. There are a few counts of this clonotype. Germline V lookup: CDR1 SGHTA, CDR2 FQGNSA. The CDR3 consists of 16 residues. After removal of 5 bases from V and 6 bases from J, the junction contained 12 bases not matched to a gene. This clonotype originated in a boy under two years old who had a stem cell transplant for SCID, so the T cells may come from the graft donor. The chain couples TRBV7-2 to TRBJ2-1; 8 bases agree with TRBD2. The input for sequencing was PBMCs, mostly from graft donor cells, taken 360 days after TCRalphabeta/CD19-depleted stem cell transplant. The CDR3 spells CASSRAGAYLGNEQFF. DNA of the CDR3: TGTGCCAGCAGCCGAGCGGGGGCCTATCTTGGCAATGAGCAGTTCTTC.